This paragraph reports one T cell receptor (beta chain). The CDR3 length is 14 residues. Per the germline V gene, CDR1 is DFQATT and CDR2 is SNEGSKA (reference sequence). The V gene end was trimmed by 6 bases and the J gene end by 3 bases; junction bases not matched to a gene: 10. The authors ran a second PCR of roughly 6 to 12 cycles using a sample-barcoded 5' primer and a J-beta primer mix. One entry per CDR3 protein results from TCRdb running MiXCR on the 5' RACE reads. Altogether around 1,000,000 distinct CDR3 sequences are present, under 30% being singletons, with the ten largest covering 0.65% to 0.75%. The entry originates in a study of blood T cells in healthy people across ages. This sample also appeared in a second study, on T cells of mothers and their children. Per that paper: An overlap that was slightly higher, though non-significant, was seen in related mother-child pairs versus unrelated pairs.

This TCR derives from a girl aged 2 to 9 in good health. What was sequenced was blood. This chain links TRBV20-1 with TRBJ1-1; 7 nucleotides match TRBD1. As DNA, the CDR3 is TGCAGTGCCGCAAAACAGGGGTATGACACTGAAGCTTTCTTT. It encodes CSAAKQGYDTEAFF.